The 4 T cell receptor beta chains below come from one sample, sequenced in a study of cytomegalovirus exposure and HLA in healthy donors. The PCR ran on 60 Vbeta and 13 Jbeta primers. Sequenced by immunoSEQ multiplex PCR; TCRdb stores in-frame clones only, minus some. The sample holds about 35,000 clones. Sequencing used PBMCs. These receptor sequences come from a man aged 35 to 55 in good health and CMV-seronegative.

This chain joins TRBV5-1 and TRBJ2-1; 7 nucleotides line up with TRBD2. CDR3 length equals 15 residues. Germline V gene sequence: CDR1 SGHRS, CDR2 YFSETQ. V gave up 0 bases and J gave up 8 bases; unmatched junction bases: 8. The CDR3 protein is CASSLEAAGWDEQFF. The CDR3 bases are TGCGCCAGCAGCTTGGAAGCAGCGGGATGGGATGAGCAGTTCTTC. Full variable domain (rest looked up from reference TRBV5-1 and TRBJ2-1): KAGVTQTPRYLIKTRGQQVTLSCSPISGHRSVSWYQQTPGQGLQFLFEYFSETQRNKGNFPGRFSGRQFSNSRSEMNVSTLELGDSALYLCASSLEAAGWDEQFFGPGTRLTVL.

The rearrangement joins TRBV7-2 to TRBJ2-1; TRBD2 matches 7 bases. The CDR3 totals 16 residues. The V gene's germline CDR1 is SGHTA and CDR2 FQGNSA. The trim removed 5 bases at V and 5 bases at J, leaving 12 bases unmatched. The CDR3 spells CASSPMGGGSDNEQFF. The CDR3 bases are TGTGCCAGCAGCCCCATGGGGGGGGGATCCGACAATGAGCAGTTCTTC.

DNA for the CDR3: TGTGCCAGCTCACCACGGACTAGCGGGAGGGGTCAAGAGACCCAGTACTTC. This translates into CASSPRTSGRGQETQYF. The V call is TRBV18, the J call TRBJ2-5; 15 positions agree with TRBD2. Trimming at V came to 1 base and at J to 2 bases, leaving 2 bases not matched to a gene. The CDR3 runs 17 residues. Germline-derived CDR1 and CDR2 are KGHSH and LQKENI.

The chain uses TRBV4-1 and TRBJ2-1; 9 bases are a match to TRBD2. Germline loops: CDR1 MGHRA, CDR2 YSYEKL. The CDR3 is 18 residues long. V trimming: 2 bases; J trimming: 5 bases; junction bases outside the gene matches: 13. The DNA for the CDR3 is TGCGCCAGCAGCCAAATTGACATGGGACTAGCCACAGACAATGAGCAGTTCTTC. Its translation is CASSQIDMGLATDNEQFF.